The following is a TCR beta chain sequence with its context. Stated time point: after trial treatment. The treatment denotes: LDRT plus nivolumab, ipilimumab, low-dose cyclophosphamide and aspirin (RACIN trial). The treatment that donors received included nivolumab, ipilimumab, aspirin, low-dose cyclophosphamide and low-dose radiotherapy. The data derive from a study of low-dose radiotherapy and immunotherapy resistance in tumors. Study context: Over 26 weeks, cohort 2 got 1 Gy every two weeks, reaching 13 Gy. Patients received cyclophosphamide 200 mg/m2 intravenously every two weeks, the day before radiation-immunotherapy. Every two weeks patients got nivolumab 240 mg flat dose, plus ipilimumab 1 mg/kg every six weeks, intravenously.

Primers targeting TRAV and TRBV primed first-strand cDNA, covering alpha and beta chains. The PCR that amplified TCRs ran for around 22 cycles, relying on a constant-region primer and a V-primer adapter. From the reads, TCRdb called clonotypes with MiXCR, one entry per CDR3 protein. The sample holds around 33,000 distinct CDR3 sequences, around 47% seen once. The V gene lost 4 bases and the J gene lost 0 bases, with 10 bases spanning the gap. The CDR3 extends over 15 amino acids. Germline V gives CDR1 SGHRS, CDR2 YFSETQ. V is TRBV5-1 and J is TRBJ1-4, with unresolved D. The receptor's source is a male donor with gallbladder cancer. Sequencing was performed on PBMCs, taken after low-dose radiotherapy plus immunotherapy. The CDR3 DNA is TGCGCCAGCAGCAACGGACTAGCAACTAATGAAAAACTGTTTTTT. This gives the protein CASSNGLATNEKLFF.